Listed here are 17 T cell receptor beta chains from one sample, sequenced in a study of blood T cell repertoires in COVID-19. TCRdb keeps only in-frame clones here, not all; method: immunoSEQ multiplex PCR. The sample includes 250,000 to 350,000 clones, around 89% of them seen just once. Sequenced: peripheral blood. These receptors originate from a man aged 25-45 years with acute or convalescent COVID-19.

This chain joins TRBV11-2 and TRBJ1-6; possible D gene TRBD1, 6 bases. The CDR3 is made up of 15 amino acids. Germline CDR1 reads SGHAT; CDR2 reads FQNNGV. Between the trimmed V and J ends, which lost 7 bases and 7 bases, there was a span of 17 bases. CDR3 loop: CASTRVITGNSPLHF. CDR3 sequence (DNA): TGTGCCAGCACCCGAGTAATAACAGGGAATTCACCCCTCCACTTT.

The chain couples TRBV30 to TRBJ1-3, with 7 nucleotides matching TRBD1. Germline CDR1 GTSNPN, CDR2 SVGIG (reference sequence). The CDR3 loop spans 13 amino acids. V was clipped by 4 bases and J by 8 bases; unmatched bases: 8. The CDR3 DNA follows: TGTGCCTGGAACAGGGGCCTGGGGGACACCATATATTTT. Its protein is CAWNRGLGDTIYF.

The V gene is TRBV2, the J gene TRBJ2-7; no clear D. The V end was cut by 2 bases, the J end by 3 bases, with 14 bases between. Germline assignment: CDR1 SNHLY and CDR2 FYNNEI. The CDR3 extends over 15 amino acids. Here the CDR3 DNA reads TGTGCCAGCAGTGAAAGTTCACAGATTTTCTACGAGCAGTACTTC. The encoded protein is CASSESSQIFYEQYF.

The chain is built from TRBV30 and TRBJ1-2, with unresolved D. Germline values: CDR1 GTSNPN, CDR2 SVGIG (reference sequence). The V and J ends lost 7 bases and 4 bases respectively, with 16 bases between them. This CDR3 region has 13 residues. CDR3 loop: CASRLKGLYGYTF. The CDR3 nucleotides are TGTGCCTCCAGACTAAAGGGCCTCTATGGCTACACCTTC.

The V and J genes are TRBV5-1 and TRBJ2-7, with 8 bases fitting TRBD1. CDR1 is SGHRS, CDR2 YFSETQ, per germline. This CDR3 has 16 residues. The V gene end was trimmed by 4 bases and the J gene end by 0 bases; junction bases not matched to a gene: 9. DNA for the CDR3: TGCGCCAGCAGCCCACAGTCGGGACAGGACTCCTACGAGCAGTACTTC. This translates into CASSPQSGQDSYEQYF.

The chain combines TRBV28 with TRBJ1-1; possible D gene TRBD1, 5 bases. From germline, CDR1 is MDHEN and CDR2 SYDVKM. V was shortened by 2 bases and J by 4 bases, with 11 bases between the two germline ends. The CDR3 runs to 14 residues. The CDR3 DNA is TGTGCCAGCAGTTTAAGCAGGGATAGCACTGAAGCTTTCTTT. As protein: CASSLSRDSTEAFF.

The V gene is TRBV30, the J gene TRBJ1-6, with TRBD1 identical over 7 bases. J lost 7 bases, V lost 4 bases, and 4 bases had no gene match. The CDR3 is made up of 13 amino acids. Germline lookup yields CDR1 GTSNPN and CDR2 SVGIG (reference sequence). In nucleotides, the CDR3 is TGTGCCTGGAAGGGGGCAAGGAATTCACCCCTCCACTTT. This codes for CAWKGARNSPLHF.

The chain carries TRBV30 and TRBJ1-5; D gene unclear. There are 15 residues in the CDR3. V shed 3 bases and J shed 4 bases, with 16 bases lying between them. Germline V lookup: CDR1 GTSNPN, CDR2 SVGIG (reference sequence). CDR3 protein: CAWSPTGWGNQPQHF. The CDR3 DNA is TGTGCCTGGAGCCCCACGGGATGGGGAAATCAGCCCCAGCATTTT.

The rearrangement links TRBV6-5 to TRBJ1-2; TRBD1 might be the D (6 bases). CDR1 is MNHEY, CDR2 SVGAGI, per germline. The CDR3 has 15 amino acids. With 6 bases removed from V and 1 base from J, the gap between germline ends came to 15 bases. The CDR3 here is CASSPDDRINYGYTF. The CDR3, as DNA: TGTGCCAGCAGCCCAGACGACAGGATTAACTATGGCTACACCTTC.

The CDR3 sequence is CASRERGGQGSYEQYF. CDR3 DNA: TGTGCCAGCAGGGAAAGGGGGGGACAGGGCTCCTACGAGCAGTACTTC. This chain joins TRBV6-4 and TRBJ2-7; 9 positions agree with TRBD1. The ends lost 6 bases at V and 0 bases at J; junction bases unmatched: 9. There are 16 residues in the CDR3. The germline V gene has CDR1 MRHNA and CDR2 SNTAGT.

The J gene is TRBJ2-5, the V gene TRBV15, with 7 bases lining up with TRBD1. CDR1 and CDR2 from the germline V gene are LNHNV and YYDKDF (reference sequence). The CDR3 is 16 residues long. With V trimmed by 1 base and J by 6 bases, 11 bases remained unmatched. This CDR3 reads CATSRVDRTGQKTQYF. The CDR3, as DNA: TGTGCCACCAGCAGAGTAGATAGGACAGGTCAGAAGACCCAGTACTTC.

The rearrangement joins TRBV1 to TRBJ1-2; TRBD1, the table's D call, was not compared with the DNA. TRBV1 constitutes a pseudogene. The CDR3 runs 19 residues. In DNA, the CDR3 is TGCACCAGCAGCCAAATCCAATTTAGGGACCTGGGACAGCCCTATGGCTACACCTTC. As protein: CTSSQIQFRDLGQPYGYTF.

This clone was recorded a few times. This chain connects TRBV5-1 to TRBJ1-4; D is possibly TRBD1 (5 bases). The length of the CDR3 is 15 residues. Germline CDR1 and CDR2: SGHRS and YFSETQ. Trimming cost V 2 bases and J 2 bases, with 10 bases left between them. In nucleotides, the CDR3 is TGCGCCAGCAGCTTCCAGGGAAAGACTAATGAAAAACTGTTTTTT. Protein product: CASSFQGKTNEKLFF.

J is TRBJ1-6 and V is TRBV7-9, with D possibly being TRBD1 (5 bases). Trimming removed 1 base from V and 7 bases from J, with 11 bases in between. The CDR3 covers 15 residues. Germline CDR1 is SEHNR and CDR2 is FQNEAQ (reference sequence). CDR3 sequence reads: CASSLEGRRNSPLHF. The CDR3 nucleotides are TGTGCCAGCAGCTTAGAGGGGCGCAGGAATTCACCCCTCCACTTT. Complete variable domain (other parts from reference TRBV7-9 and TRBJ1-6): DTGVSQNPRHKITKRGQNVTFRCDPISEHNRLYWYRQTLGQGPEFLTYFQNEAQLEKSRLLSDRFSAERPKGSFSTLEIQRTEQGDSAMYLCASSLEGRRNSPLHFGNGTRLTVT.

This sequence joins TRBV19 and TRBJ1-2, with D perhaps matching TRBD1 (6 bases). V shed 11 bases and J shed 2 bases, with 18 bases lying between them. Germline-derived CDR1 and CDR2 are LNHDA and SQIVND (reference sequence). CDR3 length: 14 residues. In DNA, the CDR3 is TGTGCCTCCCGAGGGAGACAGGAGAACTATGGCTACACCTTC. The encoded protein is CASRGRQENYGYTF. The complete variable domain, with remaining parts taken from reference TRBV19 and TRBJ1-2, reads DGGITQSPKYLFRKEGQNVTLSCEQNLNHDAMYWYRQDPGQGLRLIYYSQIVNDFQKGDIAEGYSVSREKKESFPLTVTSAQKNPTAFYLCASRGRQENYGYTFGSGTRLTVV.

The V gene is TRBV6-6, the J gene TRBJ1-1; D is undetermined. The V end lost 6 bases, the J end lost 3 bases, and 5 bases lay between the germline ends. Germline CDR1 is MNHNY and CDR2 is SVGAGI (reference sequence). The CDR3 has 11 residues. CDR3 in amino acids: CASRQDTEAFF. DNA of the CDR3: TGTGCCAGCAGACAAGACACTGAAGCTTTCTTT.

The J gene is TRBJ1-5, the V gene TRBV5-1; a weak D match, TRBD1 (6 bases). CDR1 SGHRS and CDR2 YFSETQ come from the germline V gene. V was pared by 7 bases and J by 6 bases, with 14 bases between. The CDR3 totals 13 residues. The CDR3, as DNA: TGCGCCAGCGCACAGGGTAAAGGTCAGCCCCAGCATTTT. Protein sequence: CASAQGKGQPQHF.